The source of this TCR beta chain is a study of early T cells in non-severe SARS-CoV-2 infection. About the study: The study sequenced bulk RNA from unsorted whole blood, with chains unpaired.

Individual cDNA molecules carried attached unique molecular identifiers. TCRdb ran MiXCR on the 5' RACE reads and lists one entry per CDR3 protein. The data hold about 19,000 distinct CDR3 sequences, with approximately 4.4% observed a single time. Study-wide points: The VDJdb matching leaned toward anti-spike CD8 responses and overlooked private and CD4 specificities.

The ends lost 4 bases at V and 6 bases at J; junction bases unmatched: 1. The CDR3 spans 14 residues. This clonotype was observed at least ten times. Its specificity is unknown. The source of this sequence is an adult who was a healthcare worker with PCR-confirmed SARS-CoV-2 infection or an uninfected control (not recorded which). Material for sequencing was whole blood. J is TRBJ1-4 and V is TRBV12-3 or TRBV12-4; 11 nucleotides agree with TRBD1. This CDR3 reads CASSWGQGDEKLFF. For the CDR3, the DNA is TGTGCCAGCAGTTGGGGACAGGGGGATGAAAAACTGTTTTTT.